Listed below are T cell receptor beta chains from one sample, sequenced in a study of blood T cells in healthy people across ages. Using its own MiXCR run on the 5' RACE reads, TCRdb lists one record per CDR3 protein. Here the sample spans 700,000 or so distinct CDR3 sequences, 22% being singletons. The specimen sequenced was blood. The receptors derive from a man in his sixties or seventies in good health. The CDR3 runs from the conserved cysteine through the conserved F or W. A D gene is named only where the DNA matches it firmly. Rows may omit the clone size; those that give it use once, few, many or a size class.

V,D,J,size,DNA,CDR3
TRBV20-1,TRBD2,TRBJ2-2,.,TGCAGTGCTAGAGTCGCTAGCGGGAACACCGGGGAGCTGTTTTTT,CSARVASGNTGELFF
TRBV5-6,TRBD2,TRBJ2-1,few,TGTGCCAGCAGCTTCAGGGGAGGGCTAGCGGGAGGCCTCTGGAATGAGCAGTTCTTC,CASSFRGGLAGGLWNEQFF
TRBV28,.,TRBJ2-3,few,TGTGCCAGCAGCTCTCCGGGACTTGAAGATACGCAGTATTTT,CASSSPGLEDTQYF
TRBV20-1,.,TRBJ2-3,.,TGCAGTGCTAGGAGAGTTGAGGGGGGCACAGATACGCAGTATTTT,CSARRVEGGTDTQYF
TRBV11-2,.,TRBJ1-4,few,TGTGCCAGCAGCCCGCCGGGGGGGAAACTGTTTTTT,CASSPPGGKLFF
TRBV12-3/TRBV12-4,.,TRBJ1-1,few,TGTGCCAGCAGTTTTATTAGGACTGGCACGGAGGCTTTCTTT,CASSFIRTGTEAFF
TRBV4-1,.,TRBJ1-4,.,TGCGCCAGCAGCCAAGACTCGCCAGTTCCTTCAACTAATGAAAAACTGTTTTTT,CASSQDSPVPSTNEKLFF
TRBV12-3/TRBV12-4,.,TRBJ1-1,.,TGTGCCAGCAGTACAGGAGTTGAAGCTTTCTTT,CASSTGVEAFF
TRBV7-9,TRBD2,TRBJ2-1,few,TGTGCCAGCAGCTTAGGCCCGGGACTAGTAGTGTTCAATGAGCAGTTCTTC,CASSLGPGLVVFNEQFF
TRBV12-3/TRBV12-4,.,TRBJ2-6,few,TGTGCCAGCAGGGGCAGCTCTGGGGCCAACGTCCTGACTTTC,CASRGSSGANVLTF
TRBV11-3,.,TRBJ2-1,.,TGTGCCAGCAGCTTAACTCCCTTTATGGTGGCAGTGCAGTTCTTC,CASSLTPFMVAVQFF
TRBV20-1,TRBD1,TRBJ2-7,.,TGCAGTGCCCCGGGACAGGGCTCCTACGAGCGGTACTTC,CSAPGQGSYERYF
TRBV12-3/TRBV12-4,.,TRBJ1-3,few,TGTGCCAGCAGGCTGAAGGGAAACACCATATATTTT,CASRLKGNTIYF
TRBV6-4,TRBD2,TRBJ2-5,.,TGTGCCAGCAGAGCTAGCGGGGAAGAGACCCAGTACTTC,CASRASGEETQYF
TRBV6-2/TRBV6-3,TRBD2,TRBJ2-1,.,TGTGCCAGCAGAACTAGCGGGGTCCCGGCTGAGCAGTTCTTC,CASRTSGVPAEQFF
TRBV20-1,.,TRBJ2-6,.,TGCAGTGCTCCTAGCGTTACTGGGGCCAACGTCCTGACTTTC,CSAPSVTGANVLTF
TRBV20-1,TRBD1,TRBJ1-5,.,TGCAGTGCTAGTCCCGGGACAGGGGTGAGGCCCCAGCATTTT,CSASPGTGVRPQHF
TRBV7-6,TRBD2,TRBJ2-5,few,TGTGCCAGCAGCTCCCCTTCGGGACTACCTGGTAGCCGGTACTTC,CASSSPSGLPGSRYF
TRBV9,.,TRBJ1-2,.,TGTGCCAGCCATCGAGAGGTTGATGGCTACACCTTC,CASHREVDGYTF
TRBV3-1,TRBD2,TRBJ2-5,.,TGTGCCAGCAGCCAAGATTACGCTAGCGGGGGTGGAGAGACCCAGTACTTC,CASSQDYASGGGETQYF
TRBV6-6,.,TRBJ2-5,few,TGTGCCAGCAGCCCCAGGGGACCCCAGGGGTCAGAGACCCAGTACTTC,CASSPRGPQGSETQYF
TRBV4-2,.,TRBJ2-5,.,TGTGCCAGCAGCCAAGGCCCAGGGCAGTACTTC,CASSQGPGQYF
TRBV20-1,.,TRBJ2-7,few,TGCAGTGCTAGAGGGGTGACCTACGAGCAGTACTTC,CSARGVTYEQYF
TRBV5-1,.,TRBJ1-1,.,TGCGCCAGCAGCTTGGCGGGGTACGGTGAAGCTTTCTTT,CASSLAGYGEAFF
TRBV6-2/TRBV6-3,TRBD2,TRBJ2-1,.,TGTGCCAGCAGTTACATAGCGGGAGTTGAGCAGTTCTTC,CASSYIAGVEQFF
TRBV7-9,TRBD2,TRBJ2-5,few,TGTGCCAGCAGCTTAGATGGACTAGCCCCTGAGCAGCTCTTC,CASSLDGLAPEQLF
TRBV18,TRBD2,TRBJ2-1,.,TGTGCCAGCTCACCATACGGGACTAGCGGAGACAATGAGCAGTTCTTC,CASSPYGTSGDNEQFF
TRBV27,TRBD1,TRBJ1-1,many,TGTGCCAGCAGTTTCCAGACAGGGGGCGGCAACACTGAAGCTTTCTTT,CASSFQTGGGNTEAFF
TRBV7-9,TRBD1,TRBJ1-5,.,TGTGCCAGCAGTTTAGGACAGGGGTGGCAGCCCCAGCATTTT,CASSLGQGWQPQHF
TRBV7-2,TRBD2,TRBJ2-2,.,TGTGCCAGCAGCGCCACTAGCGGGGGGAACACCGGGGAGCTGTTTTTT,CASSATSGGNTGELFF
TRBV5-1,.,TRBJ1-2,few,TGCGCCAGCAGCCCGAACGGGGGCAGGGTTTCTGGCTACACCTTC,CASSPNGGRVSGYTF
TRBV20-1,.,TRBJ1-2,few,TGCAGTGCTAGGAAGGGTAATGTCTATGGCTACACCTTC,CSARKGNVYGYTF
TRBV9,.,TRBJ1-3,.,TGTGCCAGCAGCGTAGCGGTGGACTCTGGAAACACCATATATTTT,CASSVAVDSGNTIYF
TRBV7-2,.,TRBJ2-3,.,TGTGCCAGCAGCTCCCCGGTTACGCAGTATTTT,CASSSPVTQYF
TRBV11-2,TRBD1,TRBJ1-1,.,TGTGCCAGCAGCAACCGGGACAGGGCGAACACTGAAGCTTTCTTT,CASSNRDRANTEAFF
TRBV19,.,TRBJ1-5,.,TGTGCCAGTACCCCTGGGTGGGGCAATCAGCCCCAGCATTTT,CASTPGWGNQPQHF
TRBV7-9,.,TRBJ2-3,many,TGTGCCAGCAGCCAAGCGGGAGATACGCAGTATTTT,CASSQAGDTQYF
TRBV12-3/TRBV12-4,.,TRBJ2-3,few,TGTGCCAGCAGTTCCGGGGAACCAGATACGCAGTATTTT,CASSSGEPDTQYF
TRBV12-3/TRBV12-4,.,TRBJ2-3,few,TGTGCCAGCAGTTGGGGAAGGCAAGATACGCAGTATTTT,CASSWGRQDTQYF
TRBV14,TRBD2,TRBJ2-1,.,TGTGCCAGCAGCCGCCTTACTAGCGGCTCCTACAATGAGCAGTTCTTC,CASSRLTSGSYNEQFF
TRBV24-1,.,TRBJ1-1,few,TGTGCCACCGAGGGGATGAACACTGAAGCTTTCTTT,CATEGMNTEAFF
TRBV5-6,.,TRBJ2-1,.,TGTGCCAGCAGCTTGCCGGGGGGCTGGGAGCAGTTCTTC,CASSLPGGWEQFF
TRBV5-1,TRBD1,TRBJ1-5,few,TGCGCCAGCAGCTTGACGGCAGGGGGAAGCAATCAGCCCCAGCATTTT,CASSLTAGGSNQPQHF
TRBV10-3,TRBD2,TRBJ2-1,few,TGTGCCATCAGGGGGCTAGCGGGAGGGGAAGAGCAGTTCTTC,CAIRGLAGGEEQFF
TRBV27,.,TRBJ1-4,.,TGTGCCAGCAGTTCCACAGGGATGGATGAAAAACTGTTTTTT,CASSSTGMDEKLFF
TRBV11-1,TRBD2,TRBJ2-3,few,TGTGCCAGCACCTTCAGCGGGAGGGCCGAGGATACGCAGTATTTT,CASTFSGRAEDTQYF
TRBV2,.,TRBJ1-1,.,TGTGCCAGCCTCCGAGGGGTGTGGGAAGGCACTGAAGCTTTCTTT,CASLRGVWEGTEAFF
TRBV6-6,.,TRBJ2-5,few,TGTGCCAGCAGTTACTCGGTTTTCCAGTACTTC,CASSYSVFQYF
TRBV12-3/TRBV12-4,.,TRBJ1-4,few,TGTGCCAGCAGTCCCCTAAAGGGTAATGGGAGAAAACTGTTTTTT,CASSPLKGNGRKLFF
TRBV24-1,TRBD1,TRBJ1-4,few,TGTGCCACCAGTGATCGAGGGGGCGGTAAACTGTTTTTT,CATSDRGGGKLFF
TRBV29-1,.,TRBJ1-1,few,TGCAGCCTCACAGGCGGCGGGGGTGAAGCTTTCTTT,CSLTGGGGEAFF